Sequencing of this TCR beta chain was carried out in a study of CXCR3-negative and CXCR3-positive naive CD8 T cells. The wider study: With about 1.5 +/- 0.3 million reads per library, the TRB reads numbered around 130 million in total. Overall study findings and caveats: A higher hydrophobicity marked the TRB CDR3s of CXCR3-positive naive cells versus CXCR3-negative naive cells.

Each TRB cDNA library was prepared by 5' RACE (with UMI labels). Reanalyzing the 5' RACE reads, TCRdb keeps one entry per CDR3 protein, without DNA. This repertoire includes approximately 100,000 distinct CDR3 sequences. In regard to this clonotype: Its antigen is undetermined.

Germline V gene data show CDR1 as SEHNR and CDR2 as FQNEAQ (reference sequence). The CDR3 sequence is 13 residues long. The chain employs TRBV7-9 and TRBJ1-1; TCRdb's D call of TRBD1 is untestable without DNA. The sequencing sample was made of naive CXCR3+ CD8+ T cells from blood. Stated subset: CD45RO-CCR7+CD27+CD95- naive CD8+ T cells expressing CXCR3 (TNR3+). This clonotype was obtained from a human donor in good health. Some clones in this sample may be carry-over from other donors' samples. CDR3 protein: CASSGTENTEAFF.